The sequence of this T cell receptor beta chain was determined in a study of OX40 agonist ivuxolimab in advanced cancers. Study overall: At 0.01 to 10 mg/kg, ivuxolimab was administered intravenously to patients every 2 weeks. Patients enrolled in dose escalation were diagnosed with hepatocellular carcinoma, melanoma, renal cell or head and neck cancer.

Germline V lookup: CDR1 SQVTM, CDR2 ANQGSEA. V was clipped by 0 bases and J by 0 bases, with 9 bases between them. The CDR3 runs 14 residues. This table comes from immunoSEQ multiplex PCR, and its TCRdb copy is limited to in-frame clones, with some not included. The table records more than 40,000 clones, 75% to 90% of them present only once. Study conclusions and caveats: Both blood CD4+ and CD8+ T cells showed clonal growth by week 6 at 0.1 to 3.0 mg/kg.

On this clone itself: Its specificity is unknown.

Patients were ruled out by autoimmune disease history or systemic immunosuppression. V is TRBV29-1 and J is TRBJ2-7; no firm D call. The clonotype comes from an adult with an advanced solid tumor such as melanoma, head and neck, liver or kidney cancer. The sequencing here drew on CD4+ or CD8+ T cells sorted from blood, taken in a trial of the OX40 agonist ivuxolimab. In DNA form, the CDR3 reads TGCAGCGTTGAAGATCGAGGAAGCTCCTACGAGCAGTACTTC. This gives the protein CSVEDRGSSYEQYF.